Below are 4 T cell receptor beta chains sequenced from a single sample in a study of T-cell memory formation after mild COVID-19. Via MiXCR, TCRdb re-called the 5' RACE reads, giving one row per CDR3 protein. Among hundreds of thousands of distinct CDR3 sequences listed, more than 15% were seen once. Input material: PBMCs or a T cell subset sorted from them (not recorded which). These TCRs come from an adult woman who had mild COVID-19 (a few samples of this study predate the infection). Cell type and time point are not known.

The chain employs TRBV7-6 and TRBJ2-1; 11 nucleotides match TRBD2. This CDR3 region has 16 residues. Germline V lookup: CDR1 SGHVS, CDR2 FNYEAQ. The V gene end was trimmed by 4 bases and the J gene end by 9 bases; junction bases not matched to a gene: 11. The DNA for the CDR3 is TGTGCCAGCAGCTCGATTAGCGGGGGGGCCTTCAGTGAGCAGTTCTTC. The encoded protein is CASSSISGGAFSEQFF.

The J gene is TRBJ2-1, the V gene TRBV20-1; 10 bases are shared with TRBD2. J gave up 4 bases and V 0 bases, and 0 bases lay outside the gene matches. Germline CDR1 and CDR2: DFQATT and SNEGSKA (reference sequence). The CDR3 has 14 amino acids. The chain's CDR3 is CSARDSGRYNEQFF. DNA for the CDR3: TGCAGTGCTAGAGATAGCGGGAGGTACAATGAGCAGTTCTTC.

The chain has TRBV19 and TRBJ2-6; a possible D gene is TRBD2 (5 bases). With 3 bases removed from V and 2 bases from J, the gap between germline ends came to 8 bases. The CDR3 extends over 15 amino acids. CDR1 is LNHDA, CDR2 SQIVND, per germline (reference sequence). CDR3 nucleotide sequence: TGTGCCAGTAGTATCATCGGGGCTGGGGCCAACGTCCTGACTTTC. It is translated as CASSIIGAGANVLTF.

This clonotype appeared a few times. The V call is TRBV7-9, the J call TRBJ2-5; unclear D gene. This CDR3 is built from 14 residues. Looked up from germline, CDR1 is SEHNR and CDR2 is FQNEAQ (reference sequence). The V end lost 2 bases, the J end lost 5 bases, and 12 bases lay between the germline ends. CDR3 loop: CASSLTMGLETQYF. The CDR3 DNA sequence: TGTGCCAGCAGCTTAACAATGGGCTTGGAGACCCAGTACTTC.